This T cell receptor (beta chain) was identified in a study of blood T cell repertoires in COVID-19 (dated by TCRdb to 2020 to 2022). About the study as a whole: The collaborator samples originated in the United States, Italy and Spain and spanned the acute and convalescent phases of COVID-19. A de-identified subject ID, COVID-19 status, age in years and sex were almost always included in the sample metadata. The repertoires were released in a freely available public database meant as a resource for research on the immune response to SARS-CoV-2. The material from the prospective study consisted of cDNA or gDNA derived from T cells, B-cell-depleted T cells, or PBMCs. HLA class I and class II types, where available, came from metadata supplied by the sample provider rather than from assay-based typing. The dataset comprised deeply sampled blood TCRbeta repertoires from subjects exposed to, actively infected with, or recovered from COVID-19. The samples were drawn from two sources: the first 160 participants of the ongoing ImmuneRACE study, and 1,000 to 1,500 subjects contributed by 6 global collaborators. Broad study findings and their caveats: How much clinical and demographic metadata was included differed by source and by participant, and the metadata was provided uncurated.

One collaborating source in Seattle enrolled patients during active infection and followed them longitudinally through the course of disease. Each collaborating institution followed its own protocols to collect whole blood in K2EDTA tubes. For TCRbeta analysis, collaborators shipped samples in one of three forms: frozen whole blood, isolated PBMCs, or DNA extracted from either of those sample types. Taken from the germline V gene, the CDR1 and CDR2 loops are SGDLS and YYNGEE. V loses 4 bases of germline sequence and J loses 0 bases, and the interval between the two ends is 9 bases. The CDR3 sequence holds 14 residues, the cysteine and phenylalanine included. CDR3 DNA is the only sequence kept; it has 42 bases, read in frame from the first base. TCRbeta CDR3 regions were amplified from genomic DNA using the immunoSEQ Assay, a bias-controlled multiplex PCR. The study's own analysis went as follows. Within the assay, amplification of reference gene primers was used to estimate how many nucleated cells each sample contained. To quantify the absolute abundance of each unique TCRbeta CDR3 rearrangement, sequence reads were collapsed and filtered. For each sample, productive Simpson clonality was calculated as the square root of Simpson's diversity index across productive rearrangements. TCRdb stores this immuneACCESS table with in-frame sequences only. Part of the clones is absent; in the studies checked, under half of the shortfall reflects unresolved V genes, and no reason is known for the rest. That table supplies the V and J calls and clone size; D and trimming were determined from the DNA. The table for this sample lists some 270,000 clones; nearly 90% of them were counted only once. The top ten clones comprise around 2.3% of the sample.

With regard to this clone: There is no known antigen for this receptor. The input lacks base qualities; no much larger clone sits a single base away.

What was sequenced was peripheral blood. The V and J genes are TRBV9 and TRBJ2-3, with no D gene named confidently. The receptor comes from a woman in her sixties or seventies with COVID-19, enrolled during active disease. The CDR3 corresponds to CASSTSPSTDTQYF. The DNA sequence is TGTGCCAGCAGCACAAGTCCTAGCACAGATACGCAGTATTTT. The CDR3 plus the reference TRBV9 and TRBJ2-3 genes for the other parts give the full variable domain: DSGVTQTPKHLITATGQRVTLRCSPRSGDLSVYWYQQSLDQGLQFLIQYYNGEERAKGNILERFSAQQFPDLHSELNLSSLELGDSALYFCASSTSPSTDTQYFGPGTRLTVL.